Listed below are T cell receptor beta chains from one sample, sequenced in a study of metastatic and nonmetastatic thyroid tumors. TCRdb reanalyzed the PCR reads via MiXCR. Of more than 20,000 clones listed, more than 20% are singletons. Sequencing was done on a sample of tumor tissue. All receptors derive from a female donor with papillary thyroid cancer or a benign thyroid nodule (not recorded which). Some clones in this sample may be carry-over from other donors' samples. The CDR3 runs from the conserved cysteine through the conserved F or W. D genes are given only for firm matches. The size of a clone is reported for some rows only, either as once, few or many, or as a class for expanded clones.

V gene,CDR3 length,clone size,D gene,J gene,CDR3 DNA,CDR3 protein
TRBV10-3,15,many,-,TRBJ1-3,TGTGCCATCACCGGTGATAAGAAGAACGGAAACACCATATATTTT,CAITGDKKNGNTIYF
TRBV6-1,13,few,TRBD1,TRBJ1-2,TGTGCCAGCAGTGAAGACAGGGGGCACGGCTACACCTTC,CASSEDRGHGYTF
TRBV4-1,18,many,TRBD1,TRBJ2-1,TGCGCCAGCAGCCAAGATACCCCAGACAGGGGGCGCAGTGGTGAGCAGTTCTTC,CASSQDTPDRGRSGEQFF
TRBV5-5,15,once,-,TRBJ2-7,TGTGCCAGCAGCCCCTCCGGGACGGGGGGCGCCGAGCAGTACTTC,CASSPSGTGGAEQYF
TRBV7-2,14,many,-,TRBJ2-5,TGTGCCAGCAGCTTAGGGGGGGCCCAAGAGACCCAGTACTTC,CASSLGGAQETQYF
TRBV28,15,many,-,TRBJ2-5,TGTGCCAGCAGTTTAGCGGGTTCCAAGGGAGAGACCCAGTACTTC,CASSLAGSKGETQYF
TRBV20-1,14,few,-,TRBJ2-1,TGCGGCGCTAGAGTCTCAGCGCGCTACAATGAGCAGTTCTTC,CGARVSARYNEQFF
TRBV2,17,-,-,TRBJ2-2,TGTGCCAGCAGGGTATCCGGACCGACCCAAGTCACCGGGGAGCTGTTTTTT,CASRVSGPTQVTGELFF
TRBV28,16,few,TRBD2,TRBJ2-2,TGTGCCAGCATACCAGCCACTAGCGGGAGGACCGGGGAGCTGTTTTTC,CASIPATSGRTGELFF
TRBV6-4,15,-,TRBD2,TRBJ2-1,TGTGCCAGCAGTGAACTAGCGGACTCCTACAATGAGCAGTTCTTC,CASSELADSYNEQFF
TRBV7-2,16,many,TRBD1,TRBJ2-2,TGTGCCAGCAGCTTGGGGACAGGGGGGGACACCGGGGAGCTGTTTTTT,CASSLGTGGDTGELFF
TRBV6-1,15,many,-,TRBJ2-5,TGTGCCAGCAGTGAAGGTGTAGGAACTCAAGAGACCCAGTACTTC,CASSEGVGTQETQYF
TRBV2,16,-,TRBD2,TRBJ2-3,TGTGCCAGCAGCGGGACTAGCGGGAGGACCACAGATACGCAGTATTTT,CASSGTSGRTTDTQYF
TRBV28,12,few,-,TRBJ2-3,TGTGCCACCAGCCCCAGGGTGGTCGGGGGTTTTTTT,CATSPRVVGGFF
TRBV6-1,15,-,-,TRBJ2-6,TGTGCCAGCACACCCTCGGGGACCGGGGCCAACGTCCTGACTTTC,CASTPSGTGANVLTF
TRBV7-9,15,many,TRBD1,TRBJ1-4,TGTGCCAGCAGCATAACAGGGGGCGCAGAGGAAAAACTGTTTTTT,CASSITGGAEEKLFF
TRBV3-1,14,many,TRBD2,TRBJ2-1,TGCGCCAGCAGCCGCCGGGACTATTACAATGAGCAGTTCTTC,CASSRRDYYNEQFF
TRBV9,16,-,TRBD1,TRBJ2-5,TGTGCCGTCAGCTCCTCCCGGGGACAGATACAAGAGACCCAGTACTTC,CAVSSSRGQIQETQYF